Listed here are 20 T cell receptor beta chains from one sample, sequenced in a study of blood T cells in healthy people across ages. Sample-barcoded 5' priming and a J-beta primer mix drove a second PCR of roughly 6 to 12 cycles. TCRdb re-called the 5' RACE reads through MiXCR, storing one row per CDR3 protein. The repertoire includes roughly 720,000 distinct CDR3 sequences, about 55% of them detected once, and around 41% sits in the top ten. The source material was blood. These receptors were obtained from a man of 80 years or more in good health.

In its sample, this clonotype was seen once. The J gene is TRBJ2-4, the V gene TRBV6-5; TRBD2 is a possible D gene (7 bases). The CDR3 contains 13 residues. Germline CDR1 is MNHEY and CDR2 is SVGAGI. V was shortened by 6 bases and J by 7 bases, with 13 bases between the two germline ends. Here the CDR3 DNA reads TGTGCCAGCAGCGGGGGGCGTCCCAACATTCAGTACTTC. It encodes CASSGGRPNIQYF.

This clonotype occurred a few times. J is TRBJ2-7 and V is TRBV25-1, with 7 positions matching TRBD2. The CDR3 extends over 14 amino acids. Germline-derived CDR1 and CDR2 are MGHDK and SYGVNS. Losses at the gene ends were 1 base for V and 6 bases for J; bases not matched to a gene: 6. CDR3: CASSEWGGTGEQYF. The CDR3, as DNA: TGTGCCAGCAGTGAATGGGGGGGGACGGGCGAGCAGTACTTC.

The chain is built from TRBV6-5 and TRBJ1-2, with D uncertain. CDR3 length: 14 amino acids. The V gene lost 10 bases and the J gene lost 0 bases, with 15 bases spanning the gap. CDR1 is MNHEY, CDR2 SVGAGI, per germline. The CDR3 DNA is TGTGCCAACGGCCGGGCTCCTTCTAACTATGGCTACACCTTC. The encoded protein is CANGRAPSNYGYTF.

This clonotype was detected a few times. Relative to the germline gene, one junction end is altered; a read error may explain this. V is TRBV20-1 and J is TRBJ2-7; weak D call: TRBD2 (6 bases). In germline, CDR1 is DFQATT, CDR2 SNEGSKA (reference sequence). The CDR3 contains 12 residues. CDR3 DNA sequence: TGCAGTGCTGGAGAGGAGGGCCTAGGGCAGTACTTC. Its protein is CSAGEEGLGQYF.

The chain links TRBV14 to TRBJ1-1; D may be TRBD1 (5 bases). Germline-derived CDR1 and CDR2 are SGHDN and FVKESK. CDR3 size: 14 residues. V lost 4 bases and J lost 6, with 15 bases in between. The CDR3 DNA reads TGTGCCAGCAGCCCCCGGGGGGGTAGGGCTGAAGCTTTCTTT. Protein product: CASSPRGGRAEAFF.

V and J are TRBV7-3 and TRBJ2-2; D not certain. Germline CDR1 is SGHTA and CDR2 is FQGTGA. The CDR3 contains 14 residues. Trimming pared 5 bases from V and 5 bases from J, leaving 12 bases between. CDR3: CASSPVGLTGELFF. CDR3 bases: TGTGCCAGCAGCCCCGTCGGGTTAACCGGGGAGCTGTTTTTT.

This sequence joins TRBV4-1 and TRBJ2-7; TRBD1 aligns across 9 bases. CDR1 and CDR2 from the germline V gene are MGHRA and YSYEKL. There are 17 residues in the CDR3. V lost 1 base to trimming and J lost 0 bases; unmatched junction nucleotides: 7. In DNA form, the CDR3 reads TGCGCCAGCAGCCAAGCATCCGGGACAGGGTACTCCTACGAGCAGTACTTC. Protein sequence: CASSQASGTGYSYEQYF.

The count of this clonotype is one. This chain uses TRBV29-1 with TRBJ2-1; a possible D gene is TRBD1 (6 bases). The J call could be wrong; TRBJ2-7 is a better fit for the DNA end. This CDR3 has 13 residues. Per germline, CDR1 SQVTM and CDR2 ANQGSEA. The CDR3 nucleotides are TGCAGCGTTGAAGGTCAGGGGCTTAGCGAGCAGTACTTC. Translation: CSVEGQGLSEQYF.

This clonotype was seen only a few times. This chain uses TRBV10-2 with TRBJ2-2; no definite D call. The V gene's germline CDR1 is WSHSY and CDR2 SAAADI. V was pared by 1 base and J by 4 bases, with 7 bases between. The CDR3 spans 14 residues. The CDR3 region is CASSEFLLTGELFF. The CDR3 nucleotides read TGCGCCAGCAGTGAGTTCCTACTCACCGGGGAGCTGTTTTTT.

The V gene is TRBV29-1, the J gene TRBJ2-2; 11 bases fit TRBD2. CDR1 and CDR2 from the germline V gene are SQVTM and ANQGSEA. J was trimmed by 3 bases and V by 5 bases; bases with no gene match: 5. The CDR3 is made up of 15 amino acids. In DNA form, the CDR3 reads TGCAGCGTTCAGCGTAGCGGGAGGGACACCGGGGAGCTGTTTTTT. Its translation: CSVQRSGRDTGELFF.

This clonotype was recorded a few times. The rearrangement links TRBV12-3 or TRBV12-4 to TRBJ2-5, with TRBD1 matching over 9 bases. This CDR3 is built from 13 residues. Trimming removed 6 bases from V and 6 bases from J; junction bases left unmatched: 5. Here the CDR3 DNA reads TGTGCCAGCAGAACAGGGGGCGCGCAGACCCAGTACTTC. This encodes CASRTGGAQTQYF.

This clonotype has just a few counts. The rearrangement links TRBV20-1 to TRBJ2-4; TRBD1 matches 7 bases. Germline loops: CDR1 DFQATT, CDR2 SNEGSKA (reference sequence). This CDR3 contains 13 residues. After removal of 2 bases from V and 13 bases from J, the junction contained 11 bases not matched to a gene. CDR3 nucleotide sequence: TGCAGTGCTAGATCCACAGGGGTCGGAGAGCAGTACTTC. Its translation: CSARSTGVGEQYF.

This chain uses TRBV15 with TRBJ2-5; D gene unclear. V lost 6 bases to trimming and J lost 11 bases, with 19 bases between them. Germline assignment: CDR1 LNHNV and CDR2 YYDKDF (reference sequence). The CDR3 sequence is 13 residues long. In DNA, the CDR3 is TGTGCCACCAGTAGTGACACCTACAATGAGCAGTACTTC. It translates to CATSSDTYNEQYF.

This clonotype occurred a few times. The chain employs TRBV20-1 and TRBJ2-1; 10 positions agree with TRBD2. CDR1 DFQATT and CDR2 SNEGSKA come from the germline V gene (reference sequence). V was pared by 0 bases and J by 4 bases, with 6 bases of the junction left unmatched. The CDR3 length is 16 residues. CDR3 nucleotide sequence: TGCAGTGCTAGAGATACTAGCGGGAATTCGTACAATGAGCAGTTCTTC. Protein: CSARDTSGNSYNEQFF.

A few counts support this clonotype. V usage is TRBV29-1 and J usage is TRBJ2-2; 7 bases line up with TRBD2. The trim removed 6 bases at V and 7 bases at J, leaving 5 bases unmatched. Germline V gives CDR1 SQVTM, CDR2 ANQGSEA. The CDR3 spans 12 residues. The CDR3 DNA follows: TGCAGCGTCGGGCGGGAGATCGGGGAGCTGTTTTTT. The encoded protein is CSVGREIGELFF.

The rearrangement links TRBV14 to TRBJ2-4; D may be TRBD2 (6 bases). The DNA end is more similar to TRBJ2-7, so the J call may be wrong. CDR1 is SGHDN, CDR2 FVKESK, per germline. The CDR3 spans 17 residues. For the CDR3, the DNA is TGTGCCAGCAGCCAAGAATCCGGGGGAAGAACCGGTTACGAGCAGTACTTC. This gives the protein CASSQESGGRTGYEQYF.

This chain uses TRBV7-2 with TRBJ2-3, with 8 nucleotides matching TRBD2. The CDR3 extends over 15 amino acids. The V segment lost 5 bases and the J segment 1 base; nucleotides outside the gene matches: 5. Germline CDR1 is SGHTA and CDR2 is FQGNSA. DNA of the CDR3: TGTGCCAGCAGCCCCCGGACTAGCCGCACAGATACGCAGTATTTT. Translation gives CASSPRTSRTDTQYF.

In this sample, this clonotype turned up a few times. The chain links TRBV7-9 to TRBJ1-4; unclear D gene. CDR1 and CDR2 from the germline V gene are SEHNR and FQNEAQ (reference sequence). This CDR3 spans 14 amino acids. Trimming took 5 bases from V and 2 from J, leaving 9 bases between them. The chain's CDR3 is CASSPPVTNEKLFF. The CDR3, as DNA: TGTGCCAGCAGCCCCCCCGTGACTAATGAAAAACTGTTTTTT. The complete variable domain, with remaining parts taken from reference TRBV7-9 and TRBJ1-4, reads DTGVSQNPRHKITKRGQNVTFRCDPISEHNRLYWYRQTLGQGPEFLTYFQNEAQLEKSRLLSDRFSAERPKGSFSTLEIQRTEQGDSAMYLCASSPPVTNEKLFFGSGTQLSVL.

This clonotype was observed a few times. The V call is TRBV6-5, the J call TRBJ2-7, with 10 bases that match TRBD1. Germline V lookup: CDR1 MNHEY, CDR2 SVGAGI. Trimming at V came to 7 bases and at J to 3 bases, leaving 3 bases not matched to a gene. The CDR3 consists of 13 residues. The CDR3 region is CASKGQGYYEQYF. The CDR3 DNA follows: TGTGCCAGCAAGGGACAGGGGTACTACGAGCAGTACTTC.

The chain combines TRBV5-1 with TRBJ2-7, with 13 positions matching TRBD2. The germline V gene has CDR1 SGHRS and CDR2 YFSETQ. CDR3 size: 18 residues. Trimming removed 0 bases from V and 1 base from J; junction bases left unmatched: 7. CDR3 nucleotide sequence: TGCGCCAGCAGCTTGGCCCGACTAGCGGGAGGAATATCCTACGAGCAGTACTTC. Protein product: CASSLARLAGGISYEQYF.